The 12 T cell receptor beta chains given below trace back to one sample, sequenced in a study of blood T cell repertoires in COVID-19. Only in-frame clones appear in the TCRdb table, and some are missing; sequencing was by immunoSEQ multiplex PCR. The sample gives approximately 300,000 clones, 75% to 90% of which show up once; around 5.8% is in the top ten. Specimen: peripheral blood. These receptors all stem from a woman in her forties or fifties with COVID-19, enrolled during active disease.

The CDR3 is CASSSGTGTTIGSNYGYTF. Here the CDR3 DNA reads TGTGCCAGCAGCTCGGGGACAGGGACTACCATTGGGAGTAACTATGGCTACACCTTC. V gene TRBV11-2 combines with J gene TRBJ1-2, with TRBD1 matching 9 bases. With 4 bases clipped from V and 1 base from J, the junction kept 16 bases outside the gene matches. Germline CDR1 SGHAT, CDR2 FQNNGV. The length of the CDR3 is 19 residues.

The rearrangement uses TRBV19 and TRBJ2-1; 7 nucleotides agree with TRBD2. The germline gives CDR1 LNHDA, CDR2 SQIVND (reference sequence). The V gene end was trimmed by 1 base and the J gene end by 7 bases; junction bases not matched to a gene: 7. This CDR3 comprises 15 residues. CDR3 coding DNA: TGTGCCAGTAGTATAGTGGCGGGAGATGAGAATGAGCAGTTCTTC. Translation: CASSIVAGDENEQFF.

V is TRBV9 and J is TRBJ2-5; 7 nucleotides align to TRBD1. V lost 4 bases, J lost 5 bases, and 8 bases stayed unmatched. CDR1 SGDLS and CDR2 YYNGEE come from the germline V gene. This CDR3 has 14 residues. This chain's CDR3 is CASSPDRPRETQYF. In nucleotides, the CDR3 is TGTGCCAGCAGCCCGGACAGGCCCCGGGAGACCCAGTACTTC.

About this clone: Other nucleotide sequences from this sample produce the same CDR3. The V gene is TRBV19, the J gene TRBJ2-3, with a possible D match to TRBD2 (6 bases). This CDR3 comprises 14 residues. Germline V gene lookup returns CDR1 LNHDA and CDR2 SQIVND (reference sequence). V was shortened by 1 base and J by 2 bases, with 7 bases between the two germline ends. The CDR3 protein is CASSIGGATDTQYF. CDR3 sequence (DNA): TGTGCCAGTAGTATAGGCGGGGCCACAGATACGCAGTATTTT. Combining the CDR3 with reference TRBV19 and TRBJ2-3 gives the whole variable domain DGGITQSPKYLFRKEGQNVTLSCEQNLNHDAMYWYRQDPGQGLRLIYYSQIVNDFQKGDIAEGYSVSREKKESFPLTVTSAQKNPTAFYLCASSIGGATDTQYFGPGTRLTVL.

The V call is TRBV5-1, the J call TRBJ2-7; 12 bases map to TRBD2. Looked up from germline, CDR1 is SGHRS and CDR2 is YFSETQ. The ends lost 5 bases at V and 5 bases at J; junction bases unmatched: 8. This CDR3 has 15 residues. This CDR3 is CASRIPLAGGDEQYF. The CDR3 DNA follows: TGCGCCAGCAGGATACCACTAGCGGGAGGAGACGAGCAGTACTTC.

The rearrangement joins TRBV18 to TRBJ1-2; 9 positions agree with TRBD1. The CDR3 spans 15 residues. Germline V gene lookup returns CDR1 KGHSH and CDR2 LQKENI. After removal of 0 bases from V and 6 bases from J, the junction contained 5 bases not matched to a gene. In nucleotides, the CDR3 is TGTGCCAGCTCACCACCGAACAGGGGGCAGGATGGCTACACCTTC. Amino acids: CASSPPNRGQDGYTF.

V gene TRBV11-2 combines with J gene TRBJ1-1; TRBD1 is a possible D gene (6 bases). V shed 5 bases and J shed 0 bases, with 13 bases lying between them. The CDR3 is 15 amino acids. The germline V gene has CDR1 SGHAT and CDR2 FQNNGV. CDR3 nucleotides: TGTGCCAGCAGCACCCCAGGGGATCTGAACACTGAAGCTTTCTTT. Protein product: CASSTPGDLNTEAFF.

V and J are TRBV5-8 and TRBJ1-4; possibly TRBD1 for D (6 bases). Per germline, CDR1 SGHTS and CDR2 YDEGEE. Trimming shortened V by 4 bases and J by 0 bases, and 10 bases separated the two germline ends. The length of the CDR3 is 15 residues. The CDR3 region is CASSRQVATNEKLFF. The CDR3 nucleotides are TGTGCCAGCAGCCGACAGGTGGCAACTAATGAAAAACTGTTTTTT.

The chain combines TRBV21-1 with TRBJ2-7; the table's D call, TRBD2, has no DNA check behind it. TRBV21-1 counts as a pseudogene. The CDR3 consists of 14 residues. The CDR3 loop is CARLLSGISYEQYF. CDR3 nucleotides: TGTGCCCGACTACTTAGCGGGATTTCCTACGAGCAGTACTTC.

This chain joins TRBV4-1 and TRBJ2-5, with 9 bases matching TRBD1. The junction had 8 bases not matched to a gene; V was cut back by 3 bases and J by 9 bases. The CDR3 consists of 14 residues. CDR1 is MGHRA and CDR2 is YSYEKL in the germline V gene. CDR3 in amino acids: CASSHTTGGQAQYF. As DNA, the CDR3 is TGCGCCAGCAGCCACACGACAGGGGGGCAGGCCCAGTACTTC.

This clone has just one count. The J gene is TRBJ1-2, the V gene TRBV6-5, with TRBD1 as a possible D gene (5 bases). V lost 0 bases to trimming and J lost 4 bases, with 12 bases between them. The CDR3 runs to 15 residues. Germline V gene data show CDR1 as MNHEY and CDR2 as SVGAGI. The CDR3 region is CASSYSTRQSYGYTF. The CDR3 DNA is TGTGCCAGCAGTTACTCAACCAGACAGAGCTATGGCTACACCTTC.

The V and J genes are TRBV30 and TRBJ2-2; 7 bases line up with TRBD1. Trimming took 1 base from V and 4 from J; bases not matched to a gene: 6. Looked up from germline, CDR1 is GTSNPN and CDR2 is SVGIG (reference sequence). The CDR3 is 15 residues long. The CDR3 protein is CAWSEGQSATGELFF. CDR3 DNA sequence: TGTGCCTGGAGTGAGGGACAGAGTGCCACCGGGGAGCTGTTTTTT.